Listed below are T cell receptor beta chains from one sample, sequenced in a study of T cells in Graves' hyperthyroidism and ophthalmopathy. Each CDR3 protein is one row after TCRdb ran MiXCR on the multiplex PCR reads. The sample lists hundreds of thousands of distinct CDR3 sequences; approximately 14% were seen once. Source material: blood. The receptors shown here come from a woman in her thirties or forties with Graves' ophthalmopathy. Each CDR3 is given with its conserved first and last residue. Fields, in order: clone size, J gene, D gene, V gene, CDR3 DNA, CDR3 protein. D genes are given only for firm matches. Size values are once, few and many counts, or a class for expanded clones, and some rows have none.

clone_size: many
j_call: TRBJ2-5
d_call: TRBD1
v_call: TRBV6-1
cdr3_nt: TGTGCCAGCAGTGAATGGGGGACAGGGGCAGAGACCCAGTACTTC
cdr3_aa: CASSEWGTGAETQYF

clone_size: few
j_call: TRBJ2-5
d_call: -
v_call: TRBV18
cdr3_nt: TGTGCCAGCTCACCGTTGAGCGGAGAGGGGGCCCAGTACTTC
cdr3_aa: CASSPLSGEGAQYF

clone_size: -
j_call: TRBJ2-4
d_call: TRBD1
v_call: TRBV12-3/TRBV12-4
cdr3_nt: TGTGCCAGCAGTTTAGTTTTAGACAGGGGAAACATTCAGTACTTC
cdr3_aa: CASSLVLDRGNIQYF

clone_size: many
j_call: TRBJ1-5
d_call: -
v_call: TRBV7-9
cdr3_nt: TGTGCCAGCAGCTTGTTCGGGGGCCAGCCCCAGCATTTT
cdr3_aa: CASSLFGGQPQHF

clone_size: -
j_call: TRBJ1-1
d_call: -
v_call: TRBV2
cdr3_nt: TGTGCCACCCTAAGGGGGGAGGACACTGAAGCTTTCTTT
cdr3_aa: CATLRGEDTEAFF

clone_size: many
j_call: TRBJ2-7
d_call: TRBD2
v_call: TRBV6-1
cdr3_nt: TGTGCCAGCAGTGAAGGGACTAGCGATACCTACGAGCAGTACTTC
cdr3_aa: CASSEGTSDTYEQYF

clone_size: many
j_call: TRBJ2-7
d_call: -
v_call: TRBV12-3/TRBV12-4
cdr3_nt: TGTGCCAGCAGTTTCTCCCCTGATAGACCAGAGCAGTACTTC
cdr3_aa: CASSFSPDRPEQYF

clone_size: -
j_call: TRBJ2-2
d_call: TRBD2
v_call: TRBV15
cdr3_nt: TGTGCCACCAGCAGAGGGACTAGCGGGAGCGCGAACACCGGGGAGCTGTTTTTT
cdr3_aa: CATSRGTSGSANTGELFF

clone_size: many
j_call: TRBJ2-7
d_call: -
v_call: TRBV15
cdr3_nt: TGTGCCACCAGCAGGGAGGCAAGGAGCGGTTCCGAGCAGTACTTC
cdr3_aa: CATSREARSGSEQYF

clone_size: many
j_call: TRBJ2-5
d_call: -
v_call: TRBV9
cdr3_nt: TGTGCCAGCAGCGTACAGCGGTACCAAGAGGCCCAGTACTTC
cdr3_aa: CASSVQRYQEAQYF

clone_size: -
j_call: TRBJ2-7
d_call: -
v_call: TRBV11-3
cdr3_nt: TGTGCCAGCAGCCGGGGACGTCTCTACGAGCAGTACTTC
cdr3_aa: CASSRGRLYEQYF

clone_size: many
j_call: TRBJ2-7
d_call: -
v_call: TRBV10-3
cdr3_nt: TGTGCCATCAGTGACGAGGGAGAGCAGTACTTC
cdr3_aa: CAISDEGEQYF

clone_size: many
j_call: TRBJ1-5
d_call: TRBD1
v_call: TRBV10-3
cdr3_nt: TGTGCCATCAGTGCGGACAGGGCACAGCCCCAGCATTTT
cdr3_aa: CAISADRAQPQHF

clone_size: -
j_call: TRBJ1-5
d_call: TRBD1
v_call: TRBV28
cdr3_nt: TGTGCCAGCAGTCCCGGACAGGGTCGTTGGGACCAGCCCCAGCATTTT
cdr3_aa: CASSPGQGRWDQPQHF

clone_size: many
j_call: TRBJ1-1
d_call: TRBD1
v_call: TRBV13
cdr3_nt: TGTGCCAGCAGTCCAACTGGACAGGGTAGCGACACTGAAGCTTTCTTT
cdr3_aa: CASSPTGQGSDTEAFF

clone_size: few
j_call: TRBJ2-2
d_call: -
v_call: TRBV7-6
cdr3_nt: TGTGCCAGCAGCACGTACAGGGTCCCCGGGGAGCTGTTTTTT
cdr3_aa: CASSTYRVPGELFF

clone_size: many
j_call: TRBJ2-7
d_call: -
v_call: TRBV29-1
cdr3_nt: TGCAGCGTTGCGCACACCTCCTACGAGCAGTACTTC
cdr3_aa: CSVAHTSYEQYF

clone_size: -
j_call: TRBJ2-5
d_call: -
v_call: TRBV12-3/TRBV12-4
cdr3_nt: TGTGCCAGCACTGCGAGGGGGTTCGGGACCCAGTACTTC
cdr3_aa: CASTARGFGTQYF

clone_size: few
j_call: TRBJ2-7
d_call: -
v_call: TRBV6-5
cdr3_nt: TGTGCCAGCAGTTACCCCTTTACGGGGTGCAAAGCCTACGAGCAGTACTTC
cdr3_aa: CASSYPFTGCKAYEQYF

clone_size: many
j_call: TRBJ1-2
d_call: -
v_call: TRBV6-5
cdr3_nt: TGTGCCAGCAGTTCGGCCGGTCCTAACTATGGCTACACCTTC
cdr3_aa: CASSSAGPNYGYTF

clone_size: -
j_call: TRBJ2-2
d_call: -
v_call: TRBV20-1
cdr3_nt: TGCAGTGCTAGAGAGCCCAGGGGAACCGGGGAGCTGTTTTTT
cdr3_aa: CSAREPRGTGELFF

clone_size: many
j_call: TRBJ1-1
d_call: -
v_call: TRBV6-5
cdr3_nt: TGTGCCAGCAGTTACTTGGGGTTGCACACTGAAGCTTTCTTT
cdr3_aa: CASSYLGLHTEAFF

clone_size: many
j_call: TRBJ1-1
d_call: -
v_call: TRBV4-3
cdr3_nt: TGCGCCAGCAGCTTCACGGACACTGAAGCTTTCTTT
cdr3_aa: CASSFTDTEAFF

clone_size: few
j_call: TRBJ2-5
d_call: TRBD2
v_call: TRBV25-1
cdr3_nt: TGTGCCAGCAGTGAATCTGGCGGGAGCTCAGAGACCCAGTACTTC
cdr3_aa: CASSESGGSSETQYF

clone_size: many
j_call: TRBJ1-2
d_call: -
v_call: TRBV12-3/TRBV12-4
cdr3_nt: TGTGCCAGCAGTGAGGCGGGGGATCGCGGCTACACCTTC
cdr3_aa: CASSEAGDRGYTF

clone_size: many
j_call: TRBJ2-7
d_call: -
v_call: TRBV15
cdr3_nt: TGTGCCACCAGCAGGGACCGGGACTCCGTGGGGTACGAGCAGTACTTC
cdr3_aa: CATSRDRDSVGYEQYF

clone_size: many
j_call: TRBJ2-1
d_call: -
v_call: TRBV30
cdr3_nt: TGTGCCTGGAGTAAGGCAGACCCCGCGGCCACCCAGTTCTTC
cdr3_aa: CAWSKADPAATQFF

clone_size: many
j_call: TRBJ1-2
d_call: -
v_call: TRBV9
cdr3_nt: TGTGCCAGCAGCTTACGCAGGGATAACTATGGCTACACCTTC
cdr3_aa: CASSLRRDNYGYTF

clone_size: many
j_call: TRBJ1-1
d_call: TRBD1
v_call: TRBV6-2/TRBV6-3
cdr3_nt: TGTGCCAGCAGCTACGGACAGGGGATGGGGAACACTGAAGCTTTCTTT
cdr3_aa: CASSYGQGMGNTEAFF

clone_size: many
j_call: TRBJ2-5
d_call: TRBD1
v_call: TRBV24-1
cdr3_nt: TGTGCCACCAGTGTCCCAGACAGGGGACAAGAGACCCAGTACTTC
cdr3_aa: CATSVPDRGQETQYF

clone_size: -
j_call: TRBJ1-2
d_call: TRBD1
v_call: TRBV10-3
cdr3_nt: TGTGCCATCTCGGACAGGAAGGACTATGGCTACACCTTC
cdr3_aa: CAISDRKDYGYTF

clone_size: -
j_call: TRBJ2-5
d_call: TRBD1
v_call: TRBV12-3/TRBV12-4
cdr3_nt: TGTGCCAGCAGCTTAGACAGGGGAACCCGGTACTTC
cdr3_aa: CASSLDRGTRYF

clone_size: many
j_call: TRBJ2-1
d_call: TRBD2
v_call: TRBV28
cdr3_nt: TGTGCCAGCAGTTTACGCGGGAGCCCCTACAATGAGCAGTTCTTC
cdr3_aa: CASSLRGSPYNEQFF

clone_size: -
j_call: TRBJ2-7
d_call: -
v_call: TRBV18
cdr3_nt: TGTGCCAGCTCACCACCCGGGGGTCTCTCCTACGAGCAGTACTTC
cdr3_aa: CASSPPGGLSYEQYF

clone_size: many
j_call: TRBJ1-3
d_call: TRBD1
v_call: TRBV27
cdr3_nt: TGTGCCAGCAAGGGGACCGAGGGGGCCACCGGAAACACCATATATTTT
cdr3_aa: CASKGTEGATGNTIYF

clone_size: many
j_call: TRBJ1-5
d_call: -
v_call: TRBV28
cdr3_nt: TGTGCCAGCAGTGAATTCGGACAGATTAATCAGCCCCAGCATTTT
cdr3_aa: CASSEFGQINQPQHF

clone_size: many
j_call: TRBJ1-2
d_call: -
v_call: TRBV27
cdr3_nt: TGTGCCAGCAGTTTTGGAGGGTTCTATGGCTACACCTTC
cdr3_aa: CASSFGGFYGYTF

clone_size: -
j_call: TRBJ2-7
d_call: TRBD1
v_call: TRBV15
cdr3_nt: TGTGCCACCAGCAGAGACAGGGGGCCCATATACGAGCAGTACTTC
cdr3_aa: CATSRDRGPIYEQYF

clone_size: -
j_call: TRBJ2-2
d_call: -
v_call: TRBV15
cdr3_nt: TGTGCCACCAGCAGTTTCAACAGGTGGATAAACACCGGGGAGCTGTTTTTT
cdr3_aa: CATSSFNRWINTGELFF

clone_size: few
j_call: TRBJ1-2
d_call: -
v_call: TRBV2
cdr3_nt: TGTGCCAGCAGTGTCTACAGGGACAACTATGGCTACACCTTC
cdr3_aa: CASSVYRDNYGYTF

clone_size: -
j_call: TRBJ2-4
d_call: -
v_call: TRBV5-1
cdr3_nt: TGCGCCAGCAGCTTGAACAGCTTAGCCAAAAACATTCAGTACTTC
cdr3_aa: CASSLNSLAKNIQYF

clone_size: many
j_call: TRBJ1-1
d_call: -
v_call: TRBV7-9
cdr3_nt: TGTGCCAGCAGCTTATGGGAGGTCGCTTTCTTT
cdr3_aa: CASSLWEVAFF

clone_size: many
j_call: TRBJ1-2
d_call: -
v_call: TRBV6-2/TRBV6-3
cdr3_nt: TGTGCCAGCAGTTACTCTCTGACGGGCTACACCTTC
cdr3_aa: CASSYSLTGYTF

clone_size: many
j_call: TRBJ1-1
d_call: -
v_call: TRBV6-1
cdr3_nt: TGTGCCAGCAGCCGTCCCCAGGCGAACACTGAAGCTTTCTTT
cdr3_aa: CASSRPQANTEAFF

clone_size: -
j_call: TRBJ1-2
d_call: -
v_call: TRBV5-6
cdr3_nt: TGTGCCAGCAGCTTAGATCGGTCAATGCTCGATGGCTACACCTTC
cdr3_aa: CASSLDRSMLDGYTF

clone_size: -
j_call: TRBJ2-2
d_call: TRBD1
v_call: TRBV28
cdr3_nt: TGTGCCAGCAGGAAGACAGGGAGAGCCACCGGGGAGCTGTTTTTT
cdr3_aa: CASRKTGRATGELFF

clone_size: once
j_call: TRBJ1-2
d_call: -
v_call: TRBV6-1
cdr3_nt: TGTGCCAGCAATAACGTCGCATCCGACACCTTC
cdr3_aa: CASNNVASDTF

clone_size: many
j_call: TRBJ1-5
d_call: -
v_call: TRBV7-2
cdr3_nt: TGTGCCAGCAGCCCCACGACGGGGGTTGATCAGCCCCAGCATTTT
cdr3_aa: CASSPTTGVDQPQHF

clone_size: -
j_call: TRBJ1-2
d_call: -
v_call: TRBV12-3/TRBV12-4
cdr3_nt: TGTGCCAGCAGTGAGGGGGTTGGCTATGGCTACACCTTC
cdr3_aa: CASSEGVGYGYTF

clone_size: many
j_call: TRBJ2-7
d_call: TRBD2
v_call: TRBV11-1
cdr3_nt: TGTGCCAGCAGCTCAGCGTTGGGACTAGCGGGAGTTTCCTACGAGCAGTACTTC
cdr3_aa: CASSSALGLAGVSYEQYF